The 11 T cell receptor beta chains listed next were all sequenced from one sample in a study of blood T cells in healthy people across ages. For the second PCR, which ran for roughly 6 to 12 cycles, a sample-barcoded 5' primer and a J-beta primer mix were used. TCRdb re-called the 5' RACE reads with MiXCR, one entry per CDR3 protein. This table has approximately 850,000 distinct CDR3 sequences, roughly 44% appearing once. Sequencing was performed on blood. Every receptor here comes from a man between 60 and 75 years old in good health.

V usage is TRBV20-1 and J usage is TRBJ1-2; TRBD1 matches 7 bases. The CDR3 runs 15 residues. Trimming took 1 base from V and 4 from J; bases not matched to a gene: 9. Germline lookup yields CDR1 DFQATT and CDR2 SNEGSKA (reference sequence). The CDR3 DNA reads TGCAGTGCTAGAGGCCCCCAGGACAGGTCCTATGGCTACACCTTC. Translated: CSARGPQDRSYGYTF.

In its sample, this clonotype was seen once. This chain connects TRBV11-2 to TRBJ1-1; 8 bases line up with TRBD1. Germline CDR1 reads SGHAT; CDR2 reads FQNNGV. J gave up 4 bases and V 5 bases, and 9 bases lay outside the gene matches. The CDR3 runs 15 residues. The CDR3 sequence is CASSPTGGVPTEAFF. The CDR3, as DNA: TGTGCCAGCAGCCCCACAGGGGGGGTACCCACTGAAGCTTTCTTT.

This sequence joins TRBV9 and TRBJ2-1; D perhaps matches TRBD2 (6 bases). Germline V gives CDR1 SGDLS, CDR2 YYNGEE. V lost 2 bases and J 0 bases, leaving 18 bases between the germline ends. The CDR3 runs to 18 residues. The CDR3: CASSVSFTSQSSYNEQFF. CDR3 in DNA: TGTGCCAGCAGCGTTAGTTTTACTAGCCAAAGCTCCTACAATGAGCAGTTCTTC.

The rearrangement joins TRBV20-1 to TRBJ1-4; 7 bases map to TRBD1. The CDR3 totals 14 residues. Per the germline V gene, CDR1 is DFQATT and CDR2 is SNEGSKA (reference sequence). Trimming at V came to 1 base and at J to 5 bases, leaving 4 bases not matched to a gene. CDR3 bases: TGCAGTGCTAGAGCAGGGACAGCGAATGAAAAACTGTTTTTT. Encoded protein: CSARAGTANEKLFF.

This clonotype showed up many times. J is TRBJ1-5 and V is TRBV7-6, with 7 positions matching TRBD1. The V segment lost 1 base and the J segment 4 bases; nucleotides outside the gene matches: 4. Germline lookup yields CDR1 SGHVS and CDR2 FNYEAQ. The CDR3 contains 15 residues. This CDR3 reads CASSLGNRGNQPQHF. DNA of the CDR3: TGTGCCAGCAGCTTAGGAAACAGGGGTAATCAGCCCCAGCATTTT.

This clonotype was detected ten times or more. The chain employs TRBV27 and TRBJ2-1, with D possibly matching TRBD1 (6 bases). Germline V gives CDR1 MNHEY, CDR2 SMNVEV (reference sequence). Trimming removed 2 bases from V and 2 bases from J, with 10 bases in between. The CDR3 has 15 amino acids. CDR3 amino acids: CASSLTGQTYNEQFF. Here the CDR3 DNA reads TGTGCCAGCAGTTTAACAGGACAGACCTACAATGAGCAGTTCTTC.

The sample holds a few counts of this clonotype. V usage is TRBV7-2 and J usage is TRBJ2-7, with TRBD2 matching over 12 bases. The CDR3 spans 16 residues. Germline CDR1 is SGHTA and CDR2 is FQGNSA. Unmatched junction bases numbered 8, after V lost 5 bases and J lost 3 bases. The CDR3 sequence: CASSPTSGGPDYEQYF. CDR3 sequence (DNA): TGTGCCAGCAGCCCAACTAGCGGGGGGCCCGACTACGAGCAGTACTTC.

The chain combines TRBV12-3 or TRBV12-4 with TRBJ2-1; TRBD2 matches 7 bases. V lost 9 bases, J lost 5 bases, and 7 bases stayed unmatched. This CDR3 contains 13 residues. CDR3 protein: CASRRAGHNEQFF. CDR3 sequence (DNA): TGTGCCAGTAGACGAGCGGGGCACAATGAGCAGTTCTTC.

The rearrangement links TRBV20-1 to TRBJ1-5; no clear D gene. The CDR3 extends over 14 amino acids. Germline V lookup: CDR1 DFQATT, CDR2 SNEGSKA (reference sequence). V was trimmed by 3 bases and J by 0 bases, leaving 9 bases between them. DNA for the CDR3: TGCAGTGCTAGGAACGTAGATAGCAATCAGCCCCAGCATTTT. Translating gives CSARNVDSNQPQHF.

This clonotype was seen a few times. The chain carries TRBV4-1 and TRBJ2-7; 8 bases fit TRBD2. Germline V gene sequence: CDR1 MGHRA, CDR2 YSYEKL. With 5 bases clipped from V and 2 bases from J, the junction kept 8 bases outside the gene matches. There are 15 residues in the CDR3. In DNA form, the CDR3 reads TGCGCCAGCAGCTATCAAGGCGGGGGGACCTACGAGCAGTACTTC. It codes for CASSYQGGGTYEQYF.

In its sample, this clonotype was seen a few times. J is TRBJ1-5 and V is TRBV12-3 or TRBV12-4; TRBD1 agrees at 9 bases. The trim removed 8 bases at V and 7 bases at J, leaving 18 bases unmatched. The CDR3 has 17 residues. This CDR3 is CASGGPTGTGPRQPQHF. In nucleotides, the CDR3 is TGTGCCAGCGGGGGTCCTACCGGGACAGGGCCCAGACAGCCCCAGCATTTT.